The next 10 T cell receptor beta chains were all read from a single sample in a study of spatial heterogeneity in lung cancer. This sample's time point: sample taken at primary tumor resection. The input material, whole RNA from tumor, nontumor lung or frozen PBMC, was sequenced unsorted. In TCRdb, the 5' RACE reads were re-called with MiXCR into one record per CDR3 protein. The sample includes roughly 8,500 distinct CDR3 sequences, about 7.8% of them seen just once. Here the sequenced sample was PBMCs, taken at surgery. Receptors were obtained from a female donor with early-stage non-small cell lung cancer.

This clonotype counts as medium-sized. The CDR3 here is CASSIPGQGVGYTF. CDR3 in DNA: TGTGCCAGCAGCATTCCGGGACAGGGAGTTGGCTACACCTTC. The V gene is TRBV5-4, the J gene TRBJ1-2; 9 bases map to TRBD1. Looked up from germline, CDR1 is SGHNT and CDR2 is YYREEE (reference sequence). The CDR3 contains 14 residues. Trimming cost V 4 bases and J 7 bases; bases outside gene matches: 8. Full variable domain (missing parts from reference TRBV5-4 and TRBJ1-2): ETGVTQSPTHLIKTRGQQVTLRCSSQSGHNTVSWYQQALGQGPQFIFQYYREEENGRGNFPPRFSGLQFPNYSSELNVNALELDDSALYLCASSIPGQGVGYTFGSGTRLTVV.

This clonotype has just a few counts. The chain recombines TRBV9 with TRBJ2-1, with 8 bases aligning to TRBD1. V lost 0 bases and J lost 3; bases outside the gene matches: 2. Germline V gene sequence: CDR1 SGDLS, CDR2 YYNGEE. CDR3 length: 15 amino acids. DNA for the CDR3: TGTGCCAGCAGCGTAGATGGACAGGGCTACAATGAGCAGTTCTTC. Translating it yields CASSVDGQGYNEQFF.

In its sample, this clonotype is medium-sized. This chain links TRBV11-2 with TRBJ2-1; D is unresolved. The CDR3 runs 12 residues. The germline gives CDR1 SGHAT, CDR2 FQNNGV. V was trimmed by 1 base and J by 13 bases, leaving 11 bases between them. The CDR3 protein is CASSLGRTSQFF. As DNA, the CDR3 is TGTGCCAGCAGCTTAGGTCGGACCAGCCAGTTCTTC. The full variable domain, rest sourced from reference TRBV11-2 and TRBJ2-1, is EAGVAQSPRYKIIEKRQSVAFWCNPISGHATLYWYQQILGQGPKLLIQFQNNGVVDDSQLPKDRFSAERLKGVDSTLKIQPAKLEDSAVYLCASSLGRTSQFFGPGTRLTVL.

V usage is TRBV28 and J usage is TRBJ2-7, with TRBD2 identical over 10 bases. Losses at the gene ends were 4 bases for V and 6 bases for J; bases not matched to a gene: 9. From germline, CDR1 is MDHEN and CDR2 SYDVKM. The CDR3 totals 15 residues. The CDR3 is CASSWRGLAGVEQYF. Written as DNA, the CDR3 is TGTGCCAGCAGTTGGAGGGGGCTAGCGGGAGTCGAGCAGTACTTC.

This clonotype occurred many times. The CDR3 nucleotides are TGTGCCAGCAGCCTGACTACAAACTCCTACGAGCAGTACTTC. This gives the protein CASSLTTNSYEQYF. This sequence joins TRBV11-2 and TRBJ2-7; D perhaps matches TRBD2 (5 bases). Germline CDR1 and CDR2: SGHAT and FQNNGV. This CDR3 comprises 14 residues. The germline V and J ends were trimmed by 5 bases and 0 bases, with 11 bases remaining between them.

In its sample, this clonotype ranks as medium-sized (0.01 to 0.1%). This chain links TRBV19 with TRBJ2-7, with TRBD2 identical over 8 bases. The CDR3 extends over 13 amino acids. The germline gives CDR1 LNHDA, CDR2 SQIVND (reference sequence). After removal of 6 bases from V and 5 bases from J, the junction contained 6 bases not matched to a gene. CDR3 coding DNA: TGTGCCAGTAGCCACGGGAGGGGGGACGAGCAGTACTTC. Its translation: CASSHGRGDEQYF.

In this sample, this clonotype is medium-sized. The chain links TRBV15 to TRBJ1-3; maybe TRBD1 (5 bases). The CDR3 totals 15 residues. CDR1 and CDR2 from the germline V gene are LNHNV and YYDKDF (reference sequence). Trimming removed 2 bases from V and 4 bases from J, with 12 bases in between. This chain's CDR3 is CATSRNRGDGNTIYF. DNA of the CDR3: TGTGCCACCAGCAGAAACCGGGGCGACGGAAACACCATATATTTT.

In its sample, this clonotype was seen many times. This sequence joins TRBV4-1 and TRBJ1-3; TRBD1 is a possible D gene (5 bases). Germline V gene lookup returns CDR1 MGHRA and CDR2 YSYEKL. The CDR3 is 17 residues long. V was shortened by 0 bases and J by 0 bases, with 12 bases between the two germline ends. CDR3 region: CASSQDRTDSSGNTIYF. The CDR3 DNA reads TGCGCCAGCAGCCAAGATCGCACCGACAGCTCTGGAAACACCATATATTTT.

This clonotype was seen more than once but under ten times. The chain has TRBV29-1 and TRBJ2-7; 8 nucleotides align to TRBD2. CDR3 size: 14 residues. The trim removed 4 bases at V and 3 bases at J, leaving 8 bases unmatched. Germline lookup yields CDR1 SQVTM and CDR2 ANQGSEA. CDR3 DNA: TGCAGCGTTGTAACTAGCGGCCTGAACTACGAGCAGTACTTC. Translated: CSVVTSGLNYEQYF.

This clonotype was detected ten times or more. The chain is built from TRBV19 and TRBJ2-5; 8 positions match TRBD1. The CDR3 is 15 residues long. The V segment lost 3 bases and the J segment 4 bases; nucleotides outside the gene matches: 7. Germline V gene data show CDR1 as LNHDA and CDR2 as SQIVND (reference sequence). The CDR3 sequence: CASSMGQGARETQYF. The CDR3 coding sequence is TGTGCCAGTAGTATGGGGCAGGGGGCGAGAGAGACCCAGTACTTC.